This T cell receptor beta chain came from a study of T cell repertoires in cytomegalovirus infection. At least ten counts were recorded for this clonotype. The CDR3 extends over 14 amino acids. CDR1 and CDR2 from the germline V gene are MDHEN and SYDVKM. The trim removed 5 bases at V and 2 bases at J, leaving 5 bases unmatched. TCRdb reprocessed the reads with MiXCR, giving one entry per CDR3 protein. In the table there are tens of thousands of distinct CDR3 sequences, approximately 3.6% of which are singletons. V is TRBV28 and J is TRBJ1-1; 7 nucleotides line up with TRBD1. The sequenced material came from PBMCs. This clonotype was obtained from a human donor in good health (CMV status not recorded). Some clones in this sample may be carry-over from other donors' samples. CDR3 DNA: TGTGCCAGCAGTCCAGGACAGGCTAACACTGAAGCTTTCTTT. Its translation: CASSPGQANTEAFF.